These 30 T cell receptor beta chains came from one sample sequenced in a study of blood T cell repertoires in COVID-19. Using immunoSEQ multiplex PCR, the repertoire was profiled, and TCRdb retains in-frame clones only, with some absent. The sample records about 280,000 clones, approximately 85% being singletons. The sample consisted of PBMCs or T cells enriched from blood (not recorded which). These TCRs come from a woman in her 30s who had recovered from COVID-19.

The gene calls are TRBV5-1 and TRBJ1-6; D is uncertain. The CDR3 sequence is 16 residues long. Germline V gene sequence: CDR1 SGHRS, CDR2 YFSETQ. V was trimmed by 4 bases and J by 4 bases, leaving 15 bases between them. The CDR3 reads CASSPTTTVYNSPLHF. In nucleotides, the CDR3 is TGCGCCAGCAGCCCGACAACGACGGTGTATAATTCACCCCTCCACTTT.

The chain links TRBV3-1 (or the pseudogene TRBV3-2) to TRBJ2-2; TRBD1 matches 8 bases. The CDR3 sequence is 17 residues long. V dropped 3 bases and J dropped 2; count of bases not matched to a gene: 8. The germline V gene encodes CDR1 LGHDT and CDR2 YNNKEL (reference sequence). CDR3 sequence: CASSQRGQGYNTGELFF. CDR3 coding DNA: TGTGCCAGCAGCCAGAGAGGACAGGGCTATAACACCGGGGAGCTGTTTTTT.

The V gene is TRBV28, the J gene TRBJ1-2; TRBD1 aligns across 9 bases. Germline V CDR1 and CDR2: MDHEN, SYDVKM. The ends lost 2 bases at V and 2 bases at J; junction bases unmatched: 18. This CDR3 has 20 amino acids. The chain's CDR3 is CASSLTSGRVGTGRNYGYTF. The CDR3 bases are TGTGCCAGCAGTTTAACTTCGGGTCGGGTAGGGACAGGGAGAAACTATGGCTACACCTTC.

The rearrangement uses TRBV3-1 (or the pseudogene TRBV3-2) and TRBJ1-2; 7 positions match TRBD1. CDR3 size: 14 residues. V shed 4 bases and J 3 bases; nucleotides not matched to a gene: 5. Germline CDR1 is LGHDT and CDR2 is YNNKEL (reference sequence). The CDR3: CASSLGGTYYGYTF. CDR3 sequence (DNA): TGTGCCAGCAGCCTAGGGGGCACTTACTATGGCTACACCTTC.

The V call is TRBV27, the J call TRBJ1-1; no clear D. Between the trimmed V and J ends, which lost 4 bases and 3 bases, there was a span of 15 bases. The CDR3 is 15 residues long. In germline, CDR1 is MNHEY, CDR2 SMNVEV (reference sequence). The DNA for the CDR3 is TGTGCCAGCAGTTCCGCCAACTATCTGGACACTGAAGCTTTCTTT. It codes for CASSSANYLDTEAFF.

The rearrangement uses TRBV5-1 and TRBJ1-6; 7 bases are a match to TRBD1. The length of the CDR3 is 13 residues. J gave up 11 bases and V 4 bases, and 6 bases lay outside the gene matches. Germline V gene data show CDR1 as SGHRS and CDR2 as YFSETQ. CDR3: CASSERQGAPLHF. The DNA for the CDR3 is TGCGCCAGCAGCGAACGACAGGGAGCACCCCTCCACTTT.

This chain connects TRBV11-2 to TRBJ2-2; D might be TRBD2 (6 bases). Germline-derived CDR1 and CDR2 are SGHAT and FQNNGV. V was cut by 1 base and J by 6 bases, with 15 bases left in between. The CDR3 has 16 residues. CDR3 nucleotide sequence: TGTGCCAGCAGCTTAGTTTGGCGGGGCCCCTCCGGGGAGCTGTTTTTT. Translated: CASSLVWRGPSGELFF.

V and J are TRBV19 and TRBJ2-3; the match to TRBD1 covers 7 bases. Germline CDR1 reads LNHDA; CDR2 reads SQIVND (reference sequence). J gave up 4 bases and V 4 bases, and 5 bases lay outside the gene matches. The CDR3 loop spans 14 amino acids. The CDR3, as DNA: TGTGCCAGTAGTACGACAGGGCCACCAGATACGCAGTATTTT. Translation gives CASSTTGPPDTQYF.

J is TRBJ1-1 and V is TRBV19; 7 bases line up with TRBD1. Germline V CDR1 and CDR2: LNHDA, SQIVND (reference sequence). V gave up 5 bases and J gave up 5 bases; unmatched junction bases: 8. The CDR3 runs 14 residues. The CDR3 spells CASSGGRGRTEAFF. CDR3 DNA: TGTGCCAGTAGTGGAGGCAGGGGGAGAACTGAAGCTTTCTTT.

J is TRBJ2-5 and V is TRBV6-5; no reliable D call. The CDR3 contains 13 residues. In germline, CDR1 is MNHEY, CDR2 SVGAGI. Trimming shortened V by 6 bases and J by 2 bases, and 10 bases separated the two germline ends. This CDR3 reads CASRGHGQETQYF. DNA of the CDR3: TGTGCCAGCAGGGGTCACGGGCAAGAGACCCAGTACTTC.

This clone was counted only a few times. The chain has TRBV9 and TRBJ2-7; 7 bases match TRBD1. V dropped 4 bases and J dropped 5; count of bases not matched to a gene: 12. This CDR3 has 15 amino acids. Looked up from germline, CDR1 is SGDLS and CDR2 is YYNGEE. CDR3 sequence reads: CASSPREGAVNEQYF. Here the CDR3 DNA reads TGTGCCAGCAGCCCAAGAGAGGGGGCGGTAAACGAGCAGTACTTC.

The CDR3 coding sequence is TGTGCCAGCAGCTCCAACCACAGGGGCCCCTATGGCTACACCTTC. Translation: CASSSNHRGPYGYTF. This chain connects TRBV7-8 to TRBJ1-2; 7 bases are shared with TRBD1. This CDR3 comprises 15 residues. V dropped 4 bases and J dropped 4; count of bases not matched to a gene: 9. Germline CDR1 SGHVS, CDR2 FQNEAQ.

The rearrangement uses TRBV15 and TRBJ1-1; D is possibly TRBD1 (5 bases). The CDR3 has 13 amino acids. Germline CDR1 reads LNHNV; CDR2 reads YYDKDF (reference sequence). V lost 0 bases, J lost 8 bases, and 10 bases lay in between. CDR3 in DNA: TGTGCCACCAGCAGAGACAGGGCCTCAGAAGCTTTCTTT. It specifies CATSRDRASEAFF.

The V call is TRBV19, the J call TRBJ2-2; 8 nucleotides agree with TRBD1. Germline-derived CDR1 and CDR2 are LNHDA and SQIVND (reference sequence). This CDR3 is 16 amino acids long. With V trimmed by 2 bases and J by 6 bases, 8 bases remained unmatched. CDR3 sequence: CASSIQSGGWAGELFF. CDR3 sequence (DNA): TGTGCCAGTAGTATACAGTCAGGGGGCTGGGCCGGGGAGCTGTTTTTT. Full variable domain (outside the CDR3, taken from reference TRBV19 and TRBJ2-2): DGGITQSPKYLFRKEGQNVTLSCEQNLNHDAMYWYRQDPGQGLRLIYYSQIVNDFQKGDIAEGYSVSREKKESFPLTVTSAQKNPTAFYLCASSIQSGGWAGELFFGEGSRLTVL.

The chain combines TRBV5-8 with TRBJ1-6, with D possibly matching TRBD1 (6 bases). Germline V gene data show CDR1 as SGHTS and CDR2 as YDEGEE. The CDR3 has 18 amino acids. Trimming removed 3 bases at V and 7 bases at J, with 23 bases between. CDR3 loop: CASSYPGGAPLGNSPLHF. As DNA, the CDR3 is TGTGCCAGCAGCTATCCCGGGGGGGCTCCACTTGGGAATTCACCCCTCCACTTT.

The genes are TRBV5-1 and TRBJ1-1, with TRBD1 matching 8 bases. V shed 3 bases, J shed 5 bases, and the junction held 9 bases outside the gene matches. The CDR3 is made up of 15 amino acids. The V gene's germline CDR1 is SGHRS and CDR2 YFSETQ. The chain's CDR3 is CASSSWTGKGTEAFF. The DNA for the CDR3 is TGCGCCAGCAGCTCGTGGACAGGGAAGGGTACTGAAGCTTTCTTT.

The rearrangement joins TRBV10-1 to TRBJ1-1, with D possibly TRBD1 on 5 matching bases. Deletions cut 2 bases from V and 4 bases from J, with 14 bases between. Germline V gives CDR1 WNHNN, CDR2 SYGVQD (reference sequence). This CDR3 is built from 15 residues. CDR3 amino acids: CASSETGRAGTEAFF. The CDR3 coding sequence is TGCGCCAGCAGTGAGACGGGCAGGGCCGGCACTGAAGCTTTCTTT.

This chain connects TRBV10-1 to TRBJ2-7; 11 bases map to TRBD2. Per germline, CDR1 WNHNN and CDR2 SYGVQD (reference sequence). The CDR3 is 14 residues long. V lost 4 bases and J lost 2; bases outside the gene matches: 1. The CDR3 region is CASSATSGAYEQYF. The CDR3 DNA is TGCGCCAGCAGTGCGACTAGCGGGGCCTACGAGCAGTACTTC.

In its sample, this clone was seen once. The chain combines TRBV4-2 with TRBJ2-1; no clear D gene. Trimming took off 7 bases at V and 1 base at J, with 14 bases between the two ends. Germline V CDR1 and CDR2: LGHNA, YNFKEQ. The CDR3 contains 15 residues. CDR3 protein: CASTLAAESYNEQFF. The CDR3 DNA sequence: TGTGCCAGCACTCTGGCGGCGGAATCCTACAATGAGCAGTTCTTC.

This clone was recorded a few times. The V call is TRBV27, the J call TRBJ2-3, with D possibly being TRBD1 (6 bases). Between the trimmed V and J ends, which lost 6 bases and 6 bases, there was a span of 7 bases. CDR3 size: 11 residues. Germline assignment: CDR1 MNHEY and CDR2 SMNVEV (reference sequence). In DNA, the CDR3 is TGTGCCAGCAGAAGGGGGGATACGCAGTATTTT. As protein: CASRRGDTQYF.

V is TRBV13 and J is TRBJ2-7; 9 positions match TRBD2. V lost 2 bases, J lost 6 bases, and 2 bases stayed unmatched. Germline lookup yields CDR1 PRHDT and CDR2 FYEKMQ (reference sequence). The CDR3 is 13 amino acids. The CDR3, as DNA: TGTGCCAGCAGCTTACAACTAGCGGGCGAGCAGTACTTC. Protein product: CASSLQLAGEQYF.

The chain joins TRBV28 to TRBJ2-7; tentative D call: TRBD2 (6 bases). CDR3 length: 12 residues. Germline V gene data show CDR1 as MDHEN and CDR2 as SYDVKM. V shed 8 bases and J shed 2 bases, with 10 bases lying between them. The CDR3 DNA sequence: TGTGCCAGCGATGGGGGGACCTACGAGCAGTACTTC. Amino acid sequence: CASDGGTYEQYF.

The rearrangement links TRBV6-1 to TRBJ2-5; 9 bases map to TRBD1. The CDR3 loop spans 18 amino acids. J lost 6 bases, V lost 3 bases, and 17 bases had no gene match. Looked up from germline, CDR1 is MNHNS and CDR2 is SASEGT. This chain's CDR3 is CASSDLLGQGLKGQTQYF. The CDR3, as DNA: TGTGCCAGCAGTGATTTGTTGGGACAGGGACTAAAAGGTCAGACCCAGTACTTC.

J is TRBJ2-2 and V is TRBV18; maybe TRBD1 (5 bases). Germline CDR1 KGHSH, CDR2 LQKENI. The CDR3 extends over 15 amino acids. Trimming stripped 8 bases from V and 0 bases from J, with 13 bases between. Here the CDR3 DNA reads TGTGCCAGCCCCGACGAAGGGGCGAACACCGGGGAGCTGTTTTTT. It is translated as CASPDEGANTGELFF.

This rearrangement joins TRBV30 to TRBJ1-4, with a possible D match to TRBD1 (5 bases). This CDR3 comprises 14 residues. Germline CDR1 and CDR2: GTSNPN and SVGIG (reference sequence). Trimming took off 0 bases at V and 7 bases at J, with 12 bases between the two ends. CDR3 in DNA: TGTGCCTGGAGTGTACGGCAGGGCCGTGAAAAACTGTTTTTT. It specifies CAWSVRQGREKLFF.

The chain couples TRBV27 to TRBJ1-2, with 9 bases identical to TRBD1. Looked up from germline, CDR1 is MNHEY and CDR2 is SMNVEV (reference sequence). The V gene end was trimmed by 4 bases and the J gene end by 6 bases; junction bases not matched to a gene: 6. The CDR3 covers 14 residues. CDR3 in DNA: TGTGCCAGCAGTTCAAAAGGGACAGGGAATGGCTACACCTTC. Translation gives CASSSKGTGNGYTF.

This clone showed up just once. The V call is TRBV30, the J call TRBJ1-6; D possibly corresponds to TRBD1 (5 bases). The CDR3 is made up of 13 amino acids. CDR1 and CDR2 from the germline V gene are GTSNPN and SVGIG (reference sequence). V was clipped by 5 bases and J by 7 bases, with 12 bases between them. The CDR3 nucleotides read TGTGCCTGGGGGGCGGGCGGCAATTCACCCCTCCACTTT. As protein: CAWGAGGNSPLHF.

The chain recombines TRBV28 with TRBJ1-2; possibly TRBD1 for D (6 bases). V was pared by 5 bases and J by 5 bases, with 15 bases between. CDR1 and CDR2 (germline): MDHEN, SYDVKM. The CDR3 has 14 residues. The CDR3 sequence is CASSPPTGRYGYTF. For the CDR3, the DNA is TGTGCCAGCAGTCCCCCGACAGGACGATATGGCTACACCTTC.

The rearrangement links TRBV14 to TRBJ1-4, with TRBD1 matching over 9 bases. This CDR3 contains 14 residues. From germline, CDR1 is SGHDN and CDR2 FVKESK. V trimming: 4 bases; J trimming: 6 bases; junction bases outside the gene matches: 3. CDR3 nucleotide sequence: TGTGCCAGCAGCCCGGGACAGGGCGATGAAAAACTGTTTTTT. This encodes CASSPGQGDEKLFF.

The chain uses TRBV5-5 and TRBJ2-5, with TRBD2 matching over 12 bases. This CDR3 has 16 amino acids. V lost 2 bases, J lost 5 bases, and 7 bases stayed unmatched. Germline CDR1 SGHKS, CDR2 YYEKEE (reference sequence). This chain's CDR3 is CASSLRLAGVAETQYF. The DNA for the CDR3 is TGTGCCAGCAGCTTAAGACTAGCGGGAGTTGCGGAGACCCAGTACTTC.